The sequence of this TCR beta chain was determined in a study of blood T cell repertoires in COVID-19. Study-wide background: The samples span acute and convalescent COVID-19 from the United States, Italy and Spain. Sources were T cells, B-cell-depleted T cells, or PBMCs; the material itself was cDNA or gDNA.

This clone has just one count. The CDR3 contains 14 residues. Germline lookup yields CDR1 SGHRS and CDR2 YFSETQ. V dropped 4 bases and J dropped 7; count of bases not matched to a gene: 8. The Seattle patients, enrolled during active infection, were followed longitudinally. In the original analysis: Reference gene primer amplification gave nucleated cell count estimates. Here immunoSEQ multiplex PCR was the method, and the copy in TCRdb shows in-frame clones only, minus some. V and J calls and clone size come straight from that table; D and trimming were deduced from the DNA. The sample lists roughly 190,000 clones; roughly 94% were seen once.

This clonotype originated in a man aged 25 to 40 with COVID-19, enrolled during active disease. V gene TRBV5-1 combines with J gene TRBJ2-7; 10 bases agree with TRBD1. The sample was peripheral blood. In DNA form, the CDR3 reads TGCGCCAGCAGCATGACAGGGGGCAGCGGGGAGCAGTACTTC. Its translation is CASSMTGGSGEQYF.